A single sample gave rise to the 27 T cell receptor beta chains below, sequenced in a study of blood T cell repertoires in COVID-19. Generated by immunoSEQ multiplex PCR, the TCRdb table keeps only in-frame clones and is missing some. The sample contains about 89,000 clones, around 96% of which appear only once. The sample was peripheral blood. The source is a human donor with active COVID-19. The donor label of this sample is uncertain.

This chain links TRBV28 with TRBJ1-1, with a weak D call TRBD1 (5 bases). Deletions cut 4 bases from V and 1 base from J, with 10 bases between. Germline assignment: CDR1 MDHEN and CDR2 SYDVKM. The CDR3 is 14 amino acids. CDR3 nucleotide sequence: TGTGCCAGCAGTTACGTGGGGGGGAACACTGAAGCTTTCTTT. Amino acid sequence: CASSYVGGNTEAFF. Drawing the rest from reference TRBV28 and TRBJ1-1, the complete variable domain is DVKVTQSSRYLVKRTGEKVFLECVQDMDHENMFWYRQDPGLGLRLIYFSYDVKMKEKGDIPEGYSVSREKKERFSLILESASTNQTSMYLCASSYVGGNTEAFFGQGTRLTVV.

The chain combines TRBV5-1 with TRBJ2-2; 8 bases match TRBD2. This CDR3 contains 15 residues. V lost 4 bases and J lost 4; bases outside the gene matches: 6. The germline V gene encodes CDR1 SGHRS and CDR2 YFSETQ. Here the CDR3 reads CASSERTSSTGELFF. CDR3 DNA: TGCGCCAGCAGCGAAAGGACTAGCAGCACCGGGGAGCTGTTTTTT.

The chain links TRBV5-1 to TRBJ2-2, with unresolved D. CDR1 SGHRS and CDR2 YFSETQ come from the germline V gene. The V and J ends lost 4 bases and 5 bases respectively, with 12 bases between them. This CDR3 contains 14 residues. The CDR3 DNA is TGCGCCAGCAGCGAAGGAGTTCGGACCGGGGAGCTGTTTTTT. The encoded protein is CASSEGVRTGELFF.

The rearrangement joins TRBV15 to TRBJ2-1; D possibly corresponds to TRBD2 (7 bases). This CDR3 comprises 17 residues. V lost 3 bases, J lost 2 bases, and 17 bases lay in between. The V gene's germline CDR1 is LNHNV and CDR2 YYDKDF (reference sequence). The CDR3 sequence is CATSRPMWGGTYNEQFF. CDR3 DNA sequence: TGTGCCACCAGCAGGCCGATGTGGGGGGGCACCTACAATGAGCAGTTCTTC.

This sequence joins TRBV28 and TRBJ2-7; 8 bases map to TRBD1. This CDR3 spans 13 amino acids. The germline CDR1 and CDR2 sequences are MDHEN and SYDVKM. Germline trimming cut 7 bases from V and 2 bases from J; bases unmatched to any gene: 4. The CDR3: CASNTGGTYEQYF. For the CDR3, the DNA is TGTGCCAGCAATACAGGGGGTACCTACGAGCAGTACTTC.

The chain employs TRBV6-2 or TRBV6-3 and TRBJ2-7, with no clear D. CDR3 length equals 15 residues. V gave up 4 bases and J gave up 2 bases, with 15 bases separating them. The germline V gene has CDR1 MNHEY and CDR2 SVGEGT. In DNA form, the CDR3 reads TGTGCCAGCAGTTCCCGGAGAGGCTTCACCTACGAGCAGTACTTC. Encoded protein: CASSSRRGFTYEQYF.

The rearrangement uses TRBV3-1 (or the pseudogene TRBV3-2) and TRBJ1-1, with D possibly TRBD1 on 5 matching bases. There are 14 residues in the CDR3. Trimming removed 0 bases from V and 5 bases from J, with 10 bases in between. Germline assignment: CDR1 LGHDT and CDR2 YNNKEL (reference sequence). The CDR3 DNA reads TGTGCCAGCAGCCAAGACAGGGTGGGAACTGAAGCTTTCTTT. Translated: CASSQDRVGTEAFF.

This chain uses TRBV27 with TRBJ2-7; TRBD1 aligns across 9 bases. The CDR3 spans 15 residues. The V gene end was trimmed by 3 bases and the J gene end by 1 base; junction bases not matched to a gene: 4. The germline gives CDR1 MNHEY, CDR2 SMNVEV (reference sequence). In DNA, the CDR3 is TGTGCCAGCAGTTTGATAGGGACAGGGTCCTACGAGCAGTACTTC. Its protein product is CASSLIGTGSYEQYF.

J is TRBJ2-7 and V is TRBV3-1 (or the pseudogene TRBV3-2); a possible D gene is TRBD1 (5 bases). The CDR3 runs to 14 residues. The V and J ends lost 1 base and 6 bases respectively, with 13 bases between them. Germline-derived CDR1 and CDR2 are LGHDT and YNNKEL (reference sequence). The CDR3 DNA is TGTGCCAGCAGCCAAGGAGTCGCAGGGCGCGAGCAGTACTTC. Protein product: CASSQGVAGREQYF.

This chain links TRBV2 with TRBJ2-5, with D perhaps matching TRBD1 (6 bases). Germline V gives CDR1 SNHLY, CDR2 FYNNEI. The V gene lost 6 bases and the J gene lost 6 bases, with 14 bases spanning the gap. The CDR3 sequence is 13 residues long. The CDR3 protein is CASRITGSQTQYF. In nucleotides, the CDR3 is TGTGCCAGCAGGATCACAGGGTCACAGACCCAGTACTTC.

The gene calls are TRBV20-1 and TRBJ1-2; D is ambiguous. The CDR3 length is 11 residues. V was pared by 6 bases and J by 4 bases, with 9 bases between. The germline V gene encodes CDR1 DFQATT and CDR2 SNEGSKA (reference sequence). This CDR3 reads CSARPGYGYTF. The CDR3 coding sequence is TGCAGTGCCCGGCCGGGCTATGGCTACACCTTC.

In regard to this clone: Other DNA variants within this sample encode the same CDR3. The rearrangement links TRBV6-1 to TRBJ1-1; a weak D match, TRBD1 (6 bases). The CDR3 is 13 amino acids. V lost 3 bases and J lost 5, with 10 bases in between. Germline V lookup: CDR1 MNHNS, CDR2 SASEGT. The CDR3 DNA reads TGTGCCAGCAGTGACAGCAGGGGTACTGAAGCTTTCTTT. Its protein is CASSDSRGTEAFF.

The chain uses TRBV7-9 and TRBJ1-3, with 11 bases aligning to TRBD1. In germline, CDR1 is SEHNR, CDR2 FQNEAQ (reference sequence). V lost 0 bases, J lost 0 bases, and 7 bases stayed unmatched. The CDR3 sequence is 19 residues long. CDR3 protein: CASSLAGTGGPLSGNTIYF. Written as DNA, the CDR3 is TGTGCCAGCAGCTTAGCGGGGACAGGGGGGCCGCTCTCTGGAAACACCATATATTTT.

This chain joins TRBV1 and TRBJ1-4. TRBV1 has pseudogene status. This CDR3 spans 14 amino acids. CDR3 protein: CTSSQAGGDGKLFF. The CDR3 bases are TGCACCAGCAGCCAAGCGGGGGGTGACGGAAAACTGTTTTTT.

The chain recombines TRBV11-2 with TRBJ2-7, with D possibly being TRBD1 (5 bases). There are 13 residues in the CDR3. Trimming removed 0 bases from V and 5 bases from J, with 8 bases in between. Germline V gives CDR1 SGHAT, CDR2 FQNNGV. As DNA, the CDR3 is TGTGCCAGCAGCTTAGATGACAGAGACGAGCAGTACTTC. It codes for CASSLDDRDEQYF.

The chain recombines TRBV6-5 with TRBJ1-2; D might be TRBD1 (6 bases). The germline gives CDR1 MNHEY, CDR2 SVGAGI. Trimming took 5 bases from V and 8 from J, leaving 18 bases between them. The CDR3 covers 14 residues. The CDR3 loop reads CASSRKRQVYGYTF. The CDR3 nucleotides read TGTGCCAGCAGTCGGAAACGACAGGTTTACGGCTACACCTTC.

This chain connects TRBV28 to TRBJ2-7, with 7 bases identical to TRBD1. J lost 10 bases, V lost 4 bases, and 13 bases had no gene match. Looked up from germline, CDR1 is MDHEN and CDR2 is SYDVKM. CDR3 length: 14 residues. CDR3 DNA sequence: TGTGCCAGCAGTTCATCGGGACAGCCCCCGTTCCAGTACTTC. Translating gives CASSSSGQPPFQYF.

The CDR3 coding sequence is TGTGCCAGCAGCTTATCAACAACAGGGGGCGGGTACGAGCAGTACTTC. Residues: CASSLSTTGGGYEQYF. This sequence joins TRBV7-6 and TRBJ2-7, with TRBD1 identical over 9 bases. Germline CDR1 and CDR2: SGHVS and FNYEAQ. CDR3 length: 16 residues. Germline trimming cut 2 bases from V and 4 bases from J; bases unmatched to any gene: 9.

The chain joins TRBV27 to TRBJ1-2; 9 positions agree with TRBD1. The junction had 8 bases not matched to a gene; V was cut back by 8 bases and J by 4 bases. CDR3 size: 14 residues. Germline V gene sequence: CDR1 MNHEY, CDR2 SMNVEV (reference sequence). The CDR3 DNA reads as TGTGCCAGCTCCCGGGACAGGGTCGTCTATGGCTACACCTTC. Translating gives CASSRDRVVYGYTF.

The CDR3 spells CASSSLAGGPQRSSYNEQFF. Written as DNA, the CDR3 is TGCGCCAGCAGCTCTTTAGCGGGGGGGCCTCAAAGGAGCTCCTACAATGAGCAGTTCTTC. This rearrangement joins TRBV5-1 to TRBJ2-1; TRBD2 matches 11 bases. There are 20 residues in the CDR3. CDR1 and CDR2 from the germline V gene are SGHRS and YFSETQ. V shed 3 bases, J shed 0 bases, and the junction held 14 bases outside the gene matches.

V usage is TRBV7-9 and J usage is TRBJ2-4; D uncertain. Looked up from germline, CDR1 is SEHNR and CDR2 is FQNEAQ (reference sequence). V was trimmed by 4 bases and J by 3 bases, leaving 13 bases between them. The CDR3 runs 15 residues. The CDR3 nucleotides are TGTGCCAGCAGCTCCGTTGGCTCTGGCAAAAACATTCAGTACTTC. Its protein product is CASSSVGSGKNIQYF.

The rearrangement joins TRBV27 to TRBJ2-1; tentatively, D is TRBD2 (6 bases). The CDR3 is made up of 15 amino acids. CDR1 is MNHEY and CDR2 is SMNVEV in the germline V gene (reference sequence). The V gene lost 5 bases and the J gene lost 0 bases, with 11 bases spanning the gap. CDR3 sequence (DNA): TGTGCCAGCAGTATGTCGGGAGCCTCCTACAATGAGCAGTTCTTC. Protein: CASSMSGASYNEQFF.

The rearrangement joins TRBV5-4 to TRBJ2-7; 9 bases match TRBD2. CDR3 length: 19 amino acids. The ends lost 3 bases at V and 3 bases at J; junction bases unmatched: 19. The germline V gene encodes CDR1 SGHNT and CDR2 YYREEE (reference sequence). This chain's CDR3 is CASSSRRRGGTRDLYEQYF. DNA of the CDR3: TGTGCCAGCAGCTCCCGCCGGCGGGGGGGTACCCGGGATCTCTACGAGCAGTACTTC. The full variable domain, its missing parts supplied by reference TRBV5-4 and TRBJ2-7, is ETGVTQSPTHLIKTRGQQVTLRCSSQSGHNTVSWYQQALGQGPQFIFQYYREEENGRGNFPPRFSGLQFPNYSSELNVNALELDDSALYLCASSSRRRGGTRDLYEQYFGPGTRLTVT.

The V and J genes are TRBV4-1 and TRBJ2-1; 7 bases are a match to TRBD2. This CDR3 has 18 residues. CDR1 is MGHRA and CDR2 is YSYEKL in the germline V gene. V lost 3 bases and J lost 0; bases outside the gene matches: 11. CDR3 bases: TGCGCCAGCAGCCAGGATGAGCCAGCGGGAAACTCCTACAATGAGCAGTTCTTC. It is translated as CASSQDEPAGNSYNEQFF.

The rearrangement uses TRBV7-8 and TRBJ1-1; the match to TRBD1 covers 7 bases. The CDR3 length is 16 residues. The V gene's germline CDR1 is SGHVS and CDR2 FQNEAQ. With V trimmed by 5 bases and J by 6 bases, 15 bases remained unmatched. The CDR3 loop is CASSPMGTVLAAEAFF. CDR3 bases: TGTGCCAGCAGCCCTATGGGGACAGTTTTGGCGGCTGAAGCTTTCTTT.

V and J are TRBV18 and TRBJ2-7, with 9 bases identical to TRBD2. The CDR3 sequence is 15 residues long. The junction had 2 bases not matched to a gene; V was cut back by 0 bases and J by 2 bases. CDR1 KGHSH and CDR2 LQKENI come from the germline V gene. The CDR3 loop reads CASSPPGGRAYEQYF. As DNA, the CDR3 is TGTGCCAGCTCACCACCAGGCGGGAGGGCCTACGAGCAGTACTTC.

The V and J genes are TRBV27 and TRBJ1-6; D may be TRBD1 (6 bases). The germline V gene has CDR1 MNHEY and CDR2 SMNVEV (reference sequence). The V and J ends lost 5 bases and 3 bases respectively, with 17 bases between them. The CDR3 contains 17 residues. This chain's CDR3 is CASSREQGINYNSPLHF. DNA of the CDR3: TGTGCCAGCAGTCGGGAACAGGGAATAAACTATAATTCACCCCTCCACTTT.